This T cell receptor beta chain comes out of a study of blood T cell repertoires in COVID-19. Turning to the study itself: COVID-19 samples from acute and convalescent phases originated in the United States, Italy and Spain.

Germline V gene lookup returns CDR1 SGHAT and CDR2 FQDESV (reference sequence). The CDR3 totals 11 residues. After removal of 5 bases from V and 16 bases from J, the junction contained 6 bases not matched to a gene. Clones were read by immunoSEQ multiplex PCR, and TCRdb kept only the in-frame ones, dropping some. Of 150,000 to 200,000 clones listed, about 86% are singletons. Material for sequencing was peripheral blood. This clonotype originated in a man aged 45 to 65 with active or convalescent COVID-19. The J gene is TRBJ2-1, the V gene TRBV11-1, with 9 bases identical to TRBD2. CDR3 protein: CASSGSGGSFF. The DNA for the CDR3 is TGTGCCAGCAGCGGAAGCGGGGGGAGCTTCTTC. Variable domain in full (rest from reference TRBV11-1 and TRBJ2-1): EAEVAQSPRYKITEKSQAVAFWCDPISGHATLYWYRQILGQGPELLVQFQDESVVDDSQLPKDRFSAERLKGVDSTLKIQPAELGDSAMYLCASSGSGGSFFGPGTRLTVL.